The T cell receptor beta chain under discussion was sequenced for a study of cytomegalovirus exposure and HLA in healthy donors. Study-level points and caveats: Testing in vitro showed a few CMV-associated chains specific for CMV antigens. The authors later found most CMV-associated TCR beta chains appeared HLA-restricted. Several of the most significant clusters appeared, in a later analysis, to be linked to common viral pathogens. The study put around 180 TCR beta chains on its list as cytomegalovirus-associated.

Details on this clone: Its antigen is currently unknown.

Trimming cost V 2 bases and J 7 bases, with 15 bases left between them. Germline assignment: CDR1 MGHRA and CDR2 YSYEKL. The CDR3 loop spans 15 amino acids. PCR amplification relied on 60 Vbeta primers (plus 13 Jbeta primers). Measured with immunoSEQ multiplex PCR; TCRdb has only the in-frame clones, and not every one. This repertoire comprises around 88,000 clones; its ten largest clones make up 4.5% to 6.5%. Sequenced material: PBMCs. This receptor was taken from a girl aged 10 to 17 in good health and CMV-seropositive. This chain joins TRBV4-1 and TRBJ1-5, with a tentative D call TRBD1 (6 bases). The CDR3 here is CASSQLIQRGQPQHF. CDR3 nucleotides: TGCGCCAGCAGCCAATTAATTCAAAGGGGGCAGCCCCAGCATTTT.